Each of the 5 T cell receptor beta chains below was sequenced from the same sample in a study of regulatory T cells in long-lasting Graves disease. Stated time point: newly diagnosed GD, antithyroid drugs for less than 3 months. After RNA was extracted from PBMCs, the TCR library was made from it. CDR3-region Arm-PCR and iRepertoire HTBI primers produced the TCR beta libraries. TCRdb re-derived calls from the multiplex PCR reads in MiXCR, one entry per CDR3 protein. Found here are roughly 400,000 distinct CDR3 sequences, about a sixth of them singletons; the top ten hold about 25%. This sample was shared with a second study, whose subject was T cells in Graves' hyperthyroidism and ophthalmopathy.

This specimen consisted of peripheral blood mononuclear cells (PBMCs), obtained at new diagnosis, from a patient treated with antithyroid drugs. These receptor sequences come from a woman aged 18-30 years with Graves disease.

This clonotype has more than one count but fewer than ten. The V call is TRBV7-2, the J call TRBJ1-2; 11 positions agree with TRBD1. The V gene's germline CDR1 is SGHTA and CDR2 FQGNSA. The V segment lost 2 bases and the J segment 8 bases; nucleotides outside the gene matches: 7. The CDR3 runs 15 residues. In nucleotides, the CDR3 is TGTGCCAGCAGCTTAACCGGACAGGGGGCAAGGGGCTACACCTTC. Amino acid sequence: CASSLTGQGARGYTF.

This clonotype was seen at least ten times. V gene TRBV7-2 combines with J gene TRBJ2-7, with 8 nucleotides matching TRBD2. Germline V gene data show CDR1 as SGHTA and CDR2 as FQGNSA. CDR3 size: 15 residues. The junction had 5 bases not matched to a gene; V was cut back by 2 bases and J by 2 bases. CDR3 nucleotide sequence: TGTGCCAGCAGCTTAACTAGCGGAGACCCCTACGAGCAGTACTTC. It translates to CASSLTSGDPYEQYF. Complete variable domain (other parts from reference TRBV7-2 and TRBJ2-7): GAGVSQSPSNKVTEKGKDVELRCDPISGHTALYWYRQSLGQGLEFLIYFQGNSAPDKSGLPSDRFSAERTGGSVSTLTIQRTQQEDSAVYLCASSLTSGDPYEQYFGPGTRLTVT.

The chain employs TRBV7-9 and TRBJ1-4; tentative D call: TRBD1 (6 bases). CDR1 SEHNR and CDR2 FQNEAQ come from the germline V gene (reference sequence). The CDR3 is made up of 15 amino acids. V was clipped by 5 bases and J by 4 bases, with 14 bases between them. CDR3 nucleotide sequence: TGTGCCAGCAGCGGCTGGACAGACGATAATGAAAAACTGTTTTTT. Protein sequence: CASSGWTDDNEKLFF.

This chain uses TRBV28 with TRBJ1-4, with D possibly TRBD1 on 6 matching bases. Germline V CDR1 and CDR2: MDHEN, SYDVKM. V shed 11 bases and J shed 6 bases, with 22 bases lying between them. The CDR3 runs 15 residues. The CDR3 nucleotides read TGTGCCGGACGTCATAAAAAGGACAGCCATGAAAAACTGTTTTTT. Translated, it gives CAGRHKKDSHEKLFF.

This clonotype has at least ten counts. J is TRBJ1-1 and V is TRBV5-5; D gene unclear. The germline V and J ends were trimmed by 4 bases and 5 bases, with 18 bases remaining between them. The germline V gene encodes CDR1 SGHKS and CDR2 YYEKEE (reference sequence). The length of the CDR3 is 15 residues. CDR3 sequence (DNA): TGTGCCAGCAGCCACTCCCACTTGGCGAATACTGAAGCTTTCTTT. Protein sequence: CASSHSHLANTEAFF. Full variable domain (outside the CDR3, taken from reference TRBV5-5 and TRBJ1-1): DAGVTQSPTHLIKTRGQQVTLRCSPISGHKSVSWYQQVLGQGPQFIFQYYEKEERGRGNFPDRFSARQFPNYSSELNVNALLLGDSALYLCASSHSHLANTEAFFGQGTRLTVV.